The clone carrying this T cell receptor (beta chain) was seen a few times. Its antigen remains unidentified. 60 Vbeta and 13 Jbeta primers were used in PCR. Here immunoSEQ multiplex PCR was the method, and the copy in TCRdb shows in-frame clones only, minus some. The sample includes about 170,000 clones, 85% of them seen just once. This record comes from a study of cytomegalovirus exposure and HLA in healthy donors. Turning to the study itself: Earlier work reported 90 million to 120 million unique TCR beta sequences from about 179 million T cells. Overall study results and limits: Equally common other TCR beta chains were less clonally expanded than HLA-associated ones, a later analysis found. It emerged from a later analysis that several of the most significant clusters appeared to be linked to common viral pathogens. Later genetic work tied a missense DCLRE1C variant to beta-chain V and J trimming.

Trimming removed 5 bases from V and 7 bases from J; junction bases left unmatched: 12. CDR1 SGHAT and CDR2 FQNNGV come from the germline V gene. The CDR3 extends over 17 amino acids. The rearrangement joins TRBV11-2 to TRBJ2-1; 12 bases are a match to TRBD2. This receptor was obtained from a boy between 2 and 10 years old in good health and CMV-seronegative. Sequencing was performed on PBMCs. CDR3 in amino acids: CASSHWVPSGGENEQFF. CDR3 in DNA: TGTGCCAGCAGCCACTGGGTCCCTAGCGGGGGGGAGAATGAGCAGTTCTTC.